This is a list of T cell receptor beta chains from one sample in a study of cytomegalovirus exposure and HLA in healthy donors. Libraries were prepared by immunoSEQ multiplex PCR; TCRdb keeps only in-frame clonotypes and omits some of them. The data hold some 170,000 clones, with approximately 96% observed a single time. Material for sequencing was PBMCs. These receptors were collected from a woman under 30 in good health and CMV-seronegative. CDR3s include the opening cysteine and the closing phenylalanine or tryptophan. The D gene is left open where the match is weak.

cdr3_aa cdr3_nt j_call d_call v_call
CASSYQGGTEAFF TGTGCCAGCAGTTACCAGGGTGGGACTGAAGCTTTCTTT TRBJ1-1 - TRBV27
CASSYSGQGIGGYTF TGTGCCAGCAGTTACTCAGGACAGGGAATAGGTGGCTACACCTTC TRBJ1-2 TRBD1 TRBV6-5
CASSFLTGLRLETQYF TGTGCCAGCAGTTTTCTGACAGGGTTACGGTTAGAGACCCAGTACTTC TRBJ2-5 TRBD1 TRBV27
CSAPLRDGYTF TGCAGTGCTCCTCTGAGGGATGGCTACACCTTC TRBJ1-2 - TRBV20-1
CASRGVGNTEAFF TGTGCCAGCAGGGGTGTGGGCAACACTGAAGCTTTCTTT TRBJ1-1 - TRBV6-5
CASSLGLRGTYNEQFF TGTGCCAGCAGCTTAGGCCTCCGGGGGACCTACAATGAGCAGTTCTTC TRBJ2-1 - TRBV13
CASSPGVVNEQFF TGTGCCAGCTCGCCCGGAGTGGTCAATGAGCAGTTCTTC TRBJ2-1 - TRBV18
CASSLELATDTQYF TGTGCCAGCAGCTTAGAGCTAGCTACAGATACGCAGTATTTT TRBJ2-3 - TRBV11-2
CAISDDKSQETQYF TGTGCCATCAGTGATGACAAATCCCAAGAGACCCAGTACTTC TRBJ2-5 - TRBV10-3
CASSQEERDTEAFF TGTGCCAGCAGCCAGGAGGAAAGAGACACTGAAGCTTTCTTT TRBJ1-1 - TRBV4-2
CASSINPPRGNTGELFF TGTGCCAGTAGTATTAATCCGCCCCGGGGTAACACCGGGGAGCTGTTTTTT TRBJ2-2 - TRBV19
CASSPSFEAFF TGTGCCAGCAGCCCTAGTTTTGAAGCTTTCTTT TRBJ1-1 - TRBV2
CASSPRGSTEAFF TGTGCCAGCAGCCCGAGAGGGAGCACTGAAGCTTTCTTT TRBJ1-1 - TRBV11-3
CASSTGGAFDTQYF TGTGCCAGTAGTACAGGGGGCGCATTCGATACGCAGTATTTT TRBJ2-3 TRBD1 TRBV19